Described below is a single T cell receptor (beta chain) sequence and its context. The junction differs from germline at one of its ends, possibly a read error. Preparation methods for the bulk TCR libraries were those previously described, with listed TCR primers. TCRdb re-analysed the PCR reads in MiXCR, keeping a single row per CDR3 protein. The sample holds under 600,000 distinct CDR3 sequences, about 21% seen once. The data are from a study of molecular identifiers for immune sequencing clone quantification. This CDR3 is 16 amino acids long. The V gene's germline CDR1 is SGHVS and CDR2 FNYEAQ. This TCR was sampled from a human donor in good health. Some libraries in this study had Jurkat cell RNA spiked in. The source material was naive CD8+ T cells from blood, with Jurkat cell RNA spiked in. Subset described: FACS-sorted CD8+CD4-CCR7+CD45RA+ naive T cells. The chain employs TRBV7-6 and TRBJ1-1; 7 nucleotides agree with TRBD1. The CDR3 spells CTSSLARGEGATEAFF. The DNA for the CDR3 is TGTACCAGCAGCTTAGCGCGTGGGGAGGGGGCCACTGAAGCTTTCTTT.